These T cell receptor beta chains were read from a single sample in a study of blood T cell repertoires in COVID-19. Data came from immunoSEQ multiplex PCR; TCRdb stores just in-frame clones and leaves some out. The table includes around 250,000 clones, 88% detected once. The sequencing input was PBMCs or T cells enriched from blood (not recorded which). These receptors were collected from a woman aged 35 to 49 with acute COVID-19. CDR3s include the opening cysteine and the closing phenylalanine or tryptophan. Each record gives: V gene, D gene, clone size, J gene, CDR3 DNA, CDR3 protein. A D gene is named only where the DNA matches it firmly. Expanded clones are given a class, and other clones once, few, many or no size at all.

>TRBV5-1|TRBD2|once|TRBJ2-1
TGCGCCAGCAGCTTGCGAGCGGGAGGTCCCTACAATGAGCAGTTCTTC
CASSLRAGGPYNEQFF
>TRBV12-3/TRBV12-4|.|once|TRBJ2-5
TGTGCCAGCAGTTTAGCCCCGAGGGAGACCCAGTACTTC
CASSLAPRETQYF
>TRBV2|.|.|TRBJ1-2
TGTGCCAGCAGTGAGATCGGGGAGGGAGTTAGCTATGGCTACACCTTC
CASSEIGEGVSYGYTF
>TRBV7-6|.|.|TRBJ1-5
TGTGCCAGCAGCTTAGGGGAGCAGAGCAGCAATCAGCCCCAGCATTTT
CASSLGEQSSNQPQHF
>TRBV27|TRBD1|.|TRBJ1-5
TGTGCCAGCAGCTCGAGCTCCGGAGGGACAGCTTATAATCAGCCCCAGCATTTT
CASSSSSGGTAYNQPQHF
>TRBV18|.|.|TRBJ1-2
TGTGCCAGCTCATCCAACAGGGCCTCAATATATGGCTACACCTTC
CASSSNRASIYGYTF
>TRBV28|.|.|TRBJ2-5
TGTGCCAGCAGTTTTATTTCCGGGGGGCAGGAGACCCAGTACTTC
CASSFISGGQETQYF
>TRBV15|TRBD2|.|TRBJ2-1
TGTGCCACCAGCAGAGTAGGACTAGTTATCTACAATGAGCAGTTCTTC
CATSRVGLVIYNEQFF
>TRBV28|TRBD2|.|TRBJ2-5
TGTGCCAGCAGTTTGGGCGGGAGGTTAGAGACCCAGTACTTC
CASSLGGRLETQYF
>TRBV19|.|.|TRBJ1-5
TGTGCCAGTAGTATAGTGGCCAGGCTAAATCAGCCCCAGCATTTT
CASSIVARLNQPQHF
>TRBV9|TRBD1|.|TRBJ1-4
TGTGCCAGCAGCGTAGCGGGACAGAGTAATGAAAAACTGTTTTTT
CASSVAGQSNEKLFF
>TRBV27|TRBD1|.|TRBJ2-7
TGTGCCAGCAGTTTCCGTCCCGGGACAGCCTACGAGCAGTACTTC
CASSFRPGTAYEQYF
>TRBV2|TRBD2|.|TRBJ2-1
TGTGCCAGCAGTGGGGTAGCGGGAGACGAGCAGTTCTTC
CASSGVAGDEQFF
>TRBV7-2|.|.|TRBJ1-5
TGTGCCAGCAGCTTAGTGGCAGGGATAGCCCAGCCCCAGCATTTT
CASSLVAGIAQPQHF
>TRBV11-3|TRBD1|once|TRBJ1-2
TGTGCCAGCAGCGCACCGGGACAGGGGATTTATGGCTACACCTTC
CASSAPGQGIYGYTF
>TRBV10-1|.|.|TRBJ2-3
TGCGCCAGCAGTGAGAGCCCGGGGAATACGCAGTATTTT
CASSESPGNTQYF
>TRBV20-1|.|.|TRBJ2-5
TGCAGTGCTAGTACGGGTCGACAGACCCAGTACTTC
CSASTGRQTQYF
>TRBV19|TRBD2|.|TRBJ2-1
TGTGCCAGTAGTAGCGGGAGGGCCCCGAACAATGAGCAGTTCTTC
CASSSGRAPNNEQFF
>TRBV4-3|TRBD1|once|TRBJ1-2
TGCGCCAGCAGCCAGCCGGGGACAGGGGGAAACTATGGCTACACCTTC
CASSQPGTGGNYGYTF
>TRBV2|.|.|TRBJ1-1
TGTGCCAGCAGCCACAGGGTCACTGAAGCTTTCTTT
CASSHRVTEAFF
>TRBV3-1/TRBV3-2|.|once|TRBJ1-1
TGTGCCAGCAGCCAAGCGGGGTACCGAGCTTTCTTT
CASSQAGYRAFF
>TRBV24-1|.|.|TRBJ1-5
TGTGCCACCAGTGACTCGTACAGGGTCAATCAGCCCCAGCATTTT
CATSDSYRVNQPQHF
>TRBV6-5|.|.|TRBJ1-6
TGTGCCAGCAGTCCAGTGGGGCGACATTCACCCCTCCACTTT
CASSPVGRHSPLHF
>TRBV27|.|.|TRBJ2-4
TGTGCCAGCAGGATTGGGACAACTATCGACATTCAGTACTTC
CASRIGTTIDIQYF
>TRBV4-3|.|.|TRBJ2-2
TGCGCCAGCAGCCCAACCCGGGTCGGGGAGCTGTTTTTT
CASSPTRVGELFF
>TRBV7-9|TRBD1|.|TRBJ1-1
TGTGCCAGCAGCGAACTAGGGGGCGCAGAAACTGAAGCTTTCTTT
CASSELGGAETEAFF
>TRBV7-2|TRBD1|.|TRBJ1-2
TGTGCCAGCAGGATCGGGACAGGGGGGGACCTCTATGGCTACACCTTC
CASRIGTGGDLYGYTF
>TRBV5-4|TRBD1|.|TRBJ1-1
TGTGCCAGCAGCTTTACAGGGGGCAACACTGAAGCTTTCTTT
CASSFTGGNTEAFF
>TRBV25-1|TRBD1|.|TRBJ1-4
TGTGCCAGCAGTAGGGACAGCCCAACTAATGAAAAACTGTTTTTT
CASSRDSPTNEKLFF
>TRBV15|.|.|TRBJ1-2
TGTGCCACCAGCAGAGAGAGGACAGCCGGGAATGGCTACACCTTC
CATSRERTAGNGYTF
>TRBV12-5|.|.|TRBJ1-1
TGTGCTAGTGGTTTGGCAGGGGCCACTGAAGCTTTCTTT
CASGLAGATEAFF
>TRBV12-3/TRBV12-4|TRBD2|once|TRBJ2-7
TGTGCCAGCAGGGGCGAGGTAGCGGGGCCTTCGTACTTC
CASRGEVAGPSYF
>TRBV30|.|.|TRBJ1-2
TGTGCCTGGAGAGTTGTGGAGGGCTACACCTTC
CAWRVVEGYTF
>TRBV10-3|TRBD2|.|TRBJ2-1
TGTGCCATCAGTGAACTAGCGGGAGGGACGAGTGGGTTCTTC
CAISELAGGTSGFF
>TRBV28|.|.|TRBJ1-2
TGTGCCAGCAGTCCTTGGACAACGCTGGATGGCTACACCTTC
CASSPWTTLDGYTF
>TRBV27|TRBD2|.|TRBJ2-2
TGTGCCAGCAGTTTATTTGCTAGCGGGAGGACCTCGAACACCGGGGAGCTGTTTTTT
CASSLFASGRTSNTGELFF
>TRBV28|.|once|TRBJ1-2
TGTGCCAGCAGTCCAGGGGTTAAAGATGGCTACACCTTC
CASSPGVKDGYTF
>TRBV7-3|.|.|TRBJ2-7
TGTGCCAGCAGCTTATCCCCGACGGGTTTCGAGAGGGTTAACGAGCAGTACTTC
CASSLSPTGFERVNEQYF